This note documents a single T cell receptor (beta chain) sequence. This table comes from immunoSEQ multiplex PCR, and its TCRdb copy is limited to in-frame clones, with some not included. The sample lists about 65,000 clones, about nine tenths occurring once. CDR3 size: 15 residues. Germline V gives CDR1 SGDLS, CDR2 YYNGEE. V lost 3 bases and J lost 3, with 14 bases in between. This sample is part of a study of control samples from healthy donors and cancer patients. The source of this sequence is a woman aged 45-65 years with colorectal cancer. The chain combines TRBV9 with TRBJ2-3, with a weak D call TRBD2 (7 bases). The sample consisted of PBMCs. In DNA, the CDR3 is TGTGCCAGCAGCGGAGACGGGGGGCAAACAGATACGCAGTATTTT. Protein: CASSGDGGQTDTQYF.